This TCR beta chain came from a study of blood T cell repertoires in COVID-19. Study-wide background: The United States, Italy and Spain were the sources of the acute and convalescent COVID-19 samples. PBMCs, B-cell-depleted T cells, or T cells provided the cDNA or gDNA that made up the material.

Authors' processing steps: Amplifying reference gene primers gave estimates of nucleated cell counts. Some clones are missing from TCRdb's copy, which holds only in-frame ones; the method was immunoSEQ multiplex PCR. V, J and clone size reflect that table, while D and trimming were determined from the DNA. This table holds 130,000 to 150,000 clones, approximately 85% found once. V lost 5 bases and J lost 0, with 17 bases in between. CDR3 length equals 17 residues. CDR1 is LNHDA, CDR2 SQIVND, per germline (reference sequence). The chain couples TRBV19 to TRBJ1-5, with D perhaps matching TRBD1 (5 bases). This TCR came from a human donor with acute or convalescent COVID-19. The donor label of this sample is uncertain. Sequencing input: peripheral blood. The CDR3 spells CASSLLWGEISNQPQHF. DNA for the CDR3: TGTGCCAGTAGTTTACTCTGGGGGGAGATTAGCAATCAGCCCCAGCATTTT.